This TCR beta chain appears in the sequencing data of a study of cytomegalovirus exposure and HLA in healthy donors. Study observations and caveats: Researchers had no immune exposure information except CMV serostatus available.

PCR primers comprised 60 Vbeta and 13 Jbeta primers. Assay: immunoSEQ multiplex PCR; the TCRdb copy retains only in-frame clones and omits some. The sample includes about 160,000 clones, about 76% of them seen just once. V dropped 3 bases and J dropped 5; count of bases not matched to a gene: 4. The CDR3 runs to 13 residues. Germline lookup yields CDR1 MGHRA and CDR2 YSYEKL. This clone was seen just once. Antigen: not known. This sequence was found in a male donor in good health and CMV-seropositive. The genes are TRBV4-1 and TRBJ2-7; 7 bases are a match to TRBD1. Sample: PBMCs. The CDR3 coding sequence is TGCGCCAGCAGCCACCGGCAGGGGGACGAGCAGTACTTC. Amino acid sequence: CASSHRQGDEQYF.